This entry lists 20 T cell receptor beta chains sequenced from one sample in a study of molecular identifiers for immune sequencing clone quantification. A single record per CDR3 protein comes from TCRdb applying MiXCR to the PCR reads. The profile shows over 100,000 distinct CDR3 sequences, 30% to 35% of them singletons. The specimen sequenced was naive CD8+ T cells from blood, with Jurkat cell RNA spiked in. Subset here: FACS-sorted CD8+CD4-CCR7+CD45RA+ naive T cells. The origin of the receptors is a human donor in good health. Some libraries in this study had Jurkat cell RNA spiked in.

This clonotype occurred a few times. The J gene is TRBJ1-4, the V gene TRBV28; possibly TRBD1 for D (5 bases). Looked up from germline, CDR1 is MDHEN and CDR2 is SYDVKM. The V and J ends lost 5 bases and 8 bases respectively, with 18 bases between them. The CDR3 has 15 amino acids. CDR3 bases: TGTGCCAGCAGTATCAGCGCACAGGTGGGGGAAAAACTGTTTTTT. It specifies CASSISAQVGEKLFF.

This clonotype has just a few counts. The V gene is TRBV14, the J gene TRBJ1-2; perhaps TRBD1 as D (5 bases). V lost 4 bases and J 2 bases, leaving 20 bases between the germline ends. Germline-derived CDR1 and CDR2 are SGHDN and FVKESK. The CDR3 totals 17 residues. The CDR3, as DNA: TGTGCCAGCAGCCCTAGATCAGAGCGGGGGAGGAACTATGGCTACACCTTC. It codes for CASSPRSERGRNYGYTF.

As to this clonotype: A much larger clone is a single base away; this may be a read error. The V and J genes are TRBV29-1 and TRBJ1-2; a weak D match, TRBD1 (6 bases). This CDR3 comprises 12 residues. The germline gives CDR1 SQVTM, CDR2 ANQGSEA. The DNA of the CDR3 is TGCAGCGTTGTCGGACAGTCCTATGGCTTCACCTTC. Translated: CSVVGQSYGFTF.

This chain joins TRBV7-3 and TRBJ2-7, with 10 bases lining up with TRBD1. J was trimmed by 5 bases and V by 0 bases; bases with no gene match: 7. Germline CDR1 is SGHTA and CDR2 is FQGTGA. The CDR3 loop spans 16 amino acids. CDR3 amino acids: CASSLTGQGSRNEQYF. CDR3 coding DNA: TGTGCCAGCAGCTTAACGGGACAGGGGAGTAGAAACGAGCAGTACTTC.

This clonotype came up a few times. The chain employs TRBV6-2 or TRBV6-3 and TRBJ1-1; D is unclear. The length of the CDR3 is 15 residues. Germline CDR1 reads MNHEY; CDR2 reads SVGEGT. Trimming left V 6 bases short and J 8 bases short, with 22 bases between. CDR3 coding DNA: TGTGCCAGCAGGGAAAAGACGGCCCGCTTTACCGAAGCTTTCTTT. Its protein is CASREKTARFTEAFF.

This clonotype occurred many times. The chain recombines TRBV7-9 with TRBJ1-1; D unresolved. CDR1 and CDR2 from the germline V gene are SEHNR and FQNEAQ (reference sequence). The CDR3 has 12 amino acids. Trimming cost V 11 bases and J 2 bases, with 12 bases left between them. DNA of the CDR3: TGTGCCGCCGTCGCTCTAAACACTGAAGCTTTCTTT. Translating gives CAAVALNTEAFF.

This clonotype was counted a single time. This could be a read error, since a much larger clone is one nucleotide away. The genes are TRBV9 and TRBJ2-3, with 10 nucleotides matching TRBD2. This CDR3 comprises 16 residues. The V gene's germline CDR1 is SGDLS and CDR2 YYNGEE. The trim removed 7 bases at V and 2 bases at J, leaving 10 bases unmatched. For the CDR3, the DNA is TGTGCCAGCGGCGGGGGAGCGGGAGGGTCCACAGATACGCAGTATTTT. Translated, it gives CASGGGAGGSTDTQYF.

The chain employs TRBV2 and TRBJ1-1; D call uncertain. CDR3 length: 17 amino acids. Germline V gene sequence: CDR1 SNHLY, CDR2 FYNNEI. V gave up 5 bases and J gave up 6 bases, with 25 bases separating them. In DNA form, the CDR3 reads TGTGCCAGCAGTTTTTATCCCTCCGGATCTAAAGGGTCTGAAGCTTTCTTT. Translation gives CASSFYPSGSKGSEAFF.

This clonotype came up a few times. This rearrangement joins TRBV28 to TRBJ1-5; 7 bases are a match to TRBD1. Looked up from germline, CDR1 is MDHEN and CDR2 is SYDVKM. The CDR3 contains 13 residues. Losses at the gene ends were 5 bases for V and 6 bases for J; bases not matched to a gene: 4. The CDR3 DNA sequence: TGTGCCAGCAGTGCGACAGGGTTTCAGCCCCAGCATTTT. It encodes CASSATGFQPQHF. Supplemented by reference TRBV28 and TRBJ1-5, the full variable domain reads DVKVTQSSRYLVKRTGEKVFLECVQDMDHENMFWYRQDPGLGLRLIYFSYDVKMKEKGDIPEGYSVSREKKERFSLILESASTNQTSMYLCASSATGFQPQHFGDGTRLSIL.

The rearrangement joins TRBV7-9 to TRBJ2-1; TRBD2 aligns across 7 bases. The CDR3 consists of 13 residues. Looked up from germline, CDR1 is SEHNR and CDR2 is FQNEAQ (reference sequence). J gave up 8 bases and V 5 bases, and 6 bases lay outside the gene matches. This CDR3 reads CASSEGLVHEQFF. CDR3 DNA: TGTGCCAGCAGCGAAGGACTAGTTCATGAGCAGTTCTTC.

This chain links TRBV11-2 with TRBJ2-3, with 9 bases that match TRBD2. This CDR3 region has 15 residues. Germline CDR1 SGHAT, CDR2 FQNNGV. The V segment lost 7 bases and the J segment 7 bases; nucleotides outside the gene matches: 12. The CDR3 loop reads CASIPPVAGEYTQYF. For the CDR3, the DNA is TGTGCCAGCATCCCGCCGGTAGCGGGAGAGTATACGCAGTATTTT.

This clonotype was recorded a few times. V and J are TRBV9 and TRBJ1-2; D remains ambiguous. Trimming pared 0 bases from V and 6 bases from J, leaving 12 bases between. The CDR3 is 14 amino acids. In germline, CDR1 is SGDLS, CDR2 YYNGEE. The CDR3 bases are TGTGCCAGCAGCGTAGGAATTTATGTGGATGGCTACACCTTC. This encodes CASSVGIYVDGYTF.

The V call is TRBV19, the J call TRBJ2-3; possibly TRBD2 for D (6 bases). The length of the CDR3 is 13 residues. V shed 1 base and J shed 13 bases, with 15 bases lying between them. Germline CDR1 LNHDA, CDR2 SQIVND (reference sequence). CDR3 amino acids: CASSIALPGEEYF. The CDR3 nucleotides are TGTGCCAGTAGTATAGCCCTCCCGGGGGAGGAGTATTTT.

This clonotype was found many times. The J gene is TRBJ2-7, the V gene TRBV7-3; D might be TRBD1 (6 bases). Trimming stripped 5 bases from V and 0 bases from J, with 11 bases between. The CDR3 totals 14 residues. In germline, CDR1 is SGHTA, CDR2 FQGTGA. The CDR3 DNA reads TGTGCCAGCAGCCCCAGGGGTTCCTCCTACGAGCAGTACTTC. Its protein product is CASSPRGSSYEQYF.

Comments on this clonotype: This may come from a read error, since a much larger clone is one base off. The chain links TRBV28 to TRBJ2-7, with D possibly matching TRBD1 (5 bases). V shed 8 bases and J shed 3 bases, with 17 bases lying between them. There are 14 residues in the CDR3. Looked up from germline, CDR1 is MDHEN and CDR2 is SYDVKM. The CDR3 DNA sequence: TGTGCCAGCGGTTCGAGACTGACAGTCTACGAGCAGTACTTC. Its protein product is CASGSRLTVYEQYF.

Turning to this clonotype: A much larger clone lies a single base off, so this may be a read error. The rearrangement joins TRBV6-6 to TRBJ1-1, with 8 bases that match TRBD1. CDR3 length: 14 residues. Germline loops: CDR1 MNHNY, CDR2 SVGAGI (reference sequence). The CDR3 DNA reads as TGTGCCAGCAGTTACCTGACAGGGGTCACTGTAGCTTTCTTT. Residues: CASSYLTGVTVAFF.

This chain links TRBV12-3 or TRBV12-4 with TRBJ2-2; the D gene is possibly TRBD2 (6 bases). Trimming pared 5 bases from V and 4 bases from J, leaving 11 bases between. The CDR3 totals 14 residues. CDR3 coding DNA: TGTGCCAGCAGTGGTGGAGGGCCCACCGGGGAGCTGTTTTTT. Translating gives CASSGGGPTGELFF.

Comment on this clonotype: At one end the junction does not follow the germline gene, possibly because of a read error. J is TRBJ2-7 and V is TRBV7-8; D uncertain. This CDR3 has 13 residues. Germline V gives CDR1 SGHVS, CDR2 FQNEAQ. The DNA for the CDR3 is TGTGCCAGCAGCTTAGGGCCCTCCTACGAGCAGTCCTTC. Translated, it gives CASSLGPSYEQSF.

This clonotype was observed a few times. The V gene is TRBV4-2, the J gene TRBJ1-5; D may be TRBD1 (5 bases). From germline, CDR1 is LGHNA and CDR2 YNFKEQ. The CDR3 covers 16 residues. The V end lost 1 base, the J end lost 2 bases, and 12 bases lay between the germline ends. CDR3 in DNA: TGTGCCAGCAGCCAAGGGACACAGTCGGGCAATCAGCCCCAGCATTTT. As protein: CASSQGTQSGNQPQHF.

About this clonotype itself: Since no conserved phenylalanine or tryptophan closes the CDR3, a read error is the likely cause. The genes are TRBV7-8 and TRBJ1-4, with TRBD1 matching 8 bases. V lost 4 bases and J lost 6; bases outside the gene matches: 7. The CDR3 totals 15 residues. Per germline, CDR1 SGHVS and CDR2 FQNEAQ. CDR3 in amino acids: CASSWNDRGDEKLFI. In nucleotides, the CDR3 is TGTGCCAGCAGCTGGAATGACAGGGGAGATGAAAAACTGTTTATT.